This T cell receptor (beta chain) is drawn from a study of blood T cell repertoires in COVID-19 (dated by TCRdb to the early 2020s). Study-level background: Collaborator samples came from the United States, Italy and Spain and covered acute and convalescent phases of COVID-19. The material from the prospective study consisted of cDNA or gDNA derived from T cells, B-cell-depleted T cells, or PBMCs. The dataset comprised deeply sampled blood TCRbeta repertoires from subjects exposed to, actively infected with, or recovered from COVID-19. The repertoires were made available in a free public database intended to serve as a resource for research on the immune response to SARS-CoV-2. Samples were obtained from the ongoing ImmuneRACE study (first 160 participants) and from some 1,300 subjects provided by 6 global collaborators. The sample metadata nearly always contained a de-identified subject ID, COVID-19 status, age in years and sex. Where HLA class I and class II types were available, the types were taken from metadata supplied by the sample provider, not from assay-based typing. General study outcomes and caveats: The quantity of clinical and demographic metadata differed by source and by participant and was supplied without curation.

For CDR1 and CDR2, the germline V gene (reference sequence) lists LNHDA and SQIVND. V is pared back by 1 base and J by 3 bases, with 7 bases lying between the germline termini. Spanning cysteine to phenylalanine, the CDR3 consists of 13 amino acids. Just the 39-base CDR3 DNA is kept, in frame starting at base 1. With respect to this clone: Its antigen is unknown. No base-level quality is on record; no much larger clone is a single base apart.

TCRbeta CDR3 regions were amplified from genomic DNA using the immunoSEQ Assay, a bias-controlled multiplex PCR. The original pipeline was this. The number of nucleated cells in each sample was estimated from the amplification of reference gene primers within the assay. To quantify the absolute abundance of each unique TCRbeta CDR3 rearrangement, sequence reads were collapsed and filtered. For each sample, productive Simpson clonality was calculated by taking the square root of Simpson's diversity index across productive rearrangements. As stored in TCRdb, this immuneACCESS dataset retains in-frame rearrangements with V and J assigned. A fraction of the clones does not appear; measured against another copy, unresolved V genes explain less than half of the discrepancy, and the remainder lacks a known reason. Clonal size and the V and J genes are those of that table, whereas D and trimming came from the DNA. The sample data list about 64,000 clones, and around 80% of these were observed just once. The top ten constitute 12% to 15% of the sample.

In Seattle, one collaborating source enrolled patients while the infection was active and tracked those patients longitudinally over the course of disease. The collaborating institutions used their own protocols to collect whole blood in K2EDTA tubes. For TCRbeta analysis, collaborators shipped samples as frozen whole blood, isolated PBMCs, or DNA extracted from either of those sample types. The V gene is TRBV19 and the J gene is TRBJ2-7; the D gene lacks a confident call. The sequencing sample was made of peripheral blood. This clonotype originated in a man aged 55-75 years with COVID-19, enrolled during active disease. For the CDR3, the sequence is CASSIGSLYEQYF. The nucleotide sequence is TGTGCCAGTAGTATAGGAAGCCTCTACGAGCAGTACTTC.